This T cell receptor (beta chain) is from a study of regulatory T cells in long-lasting Graves disease. To make TCR beta libraries, researchers used iRepertoire HTBI primers and Arm-PCR of CDR3 regions. How the authors handled the data: The study identified about 60 TRBV and more than 11 TRBJ segments across samples. Each CDR3 protein gets one entry after TCRdb re-called the multiplex PCR reads with MiXCR. It is TCRdb's table, rather than the study itself, that gives the V and J calls and clone size. The data hold fewer than 450,000 distinct CDR3 sequences, with 23% observed a single time. Trimming removed 0 bases at V and 3 bases at J, with 8 bases between. Germline V gives CDR1 DFQATT, CDR2 SNEGSKA (reference sequence). The CDR3 consists of 13 residues. As for time point: persistent/refractory GD, antithyroid drugs over 5 years with positive TRAb. RNA isolated from PBMCs was used to make the TCR library. The patients included were those that came from an endocrinology department in Xi'an, China.

This clonotype came up a few times. This clonotype originated in a female donor with Graves disease. The chain joins TRBV20-1 to TRBJ1-1; no firm D call. The material sequenced was peripheral blood mononuclear cells (PBMCs), taken when the disease was refractory, from a patient treated with antithyroid drugs. CDR3 sequence: CSARDYRDTEAFF. The CDR3 nucleotides read TGCAGTGCTAGAGATTACCGGGACACTGAAGCTTTCTTT.